This T cell receptor (beta chain) is from a study of T cell repertoires in cytomegalovirus infection. TCRdb re-derived calls from the reads in MiXCR, one entry per CDR3 protein. Among about 230,000 distinct CDR3 sequences listed, 22% were seen once. CDR3 length: 17 residues. With 4 bases removed from V and 3 bases from J, the gap between germline ends came to 21 bases. Germline CDR1 is SGHTA and CDR2 is FQGNSA. This TCR came from a human donor in good health (CMV status not recorded). Some clones in this sample may be carry-over from other donors' samples. V and J are TRBV7-2 and TRBJ1-1, with D maybe TRBD1 (5 bases). Sample: CD8+ T cells from PBMCs. CDR3 amino acids: CASSSYGGVFKDTEAFF. The CDR3 DNA sequence: TGTGCCAGCAGCTCCTATGGGGGGGTATTCAAAGACACTGAAGCTTTCTTT.